This passage covers 30 T cell receptor beta chains from one sample sequenced in a study of blood T cells in healthy people across ages. Sample-barcoded 5' priming and a J-beta primer mix drove a second PCR of roughly 6 to 12 cycles. TCRdb processed the 5' RACE reads anew with MiXCR; each CDR3 protein has one entry. The table shows some 880,000 distinct CDR3 sequences, with 36% occurring only once. The specimen was blood. The receptor source for this set is a man aged 18 to 29 in good health.

This clonotype has just a few counts. The genes are TRBV4-2 and TRBJ2-1, with 7 bases identical to TRBD2. The CDR3 has 20 residues. V shed 0 bases, J shed 3 bases, and the junction held 17 bases outside the gene matches. CDR1 and CDR2 from the germline V gene are LGHNA and YNFKEQ. CDR3 region: CASSQEAALAAPGGYNEQFF. In nucleotides, the CDR3 is TGTGCCAGCAGCCAAGAAGCTGCACTAGCCGCTCCGGGGGGCTACAATGAGCAGTTCTTC.

The chain recombines TRBV7-9 with TRBJ1-2, with 7 bases lining up with TRBD1. Trimming cost V 7 bases and J 5 bases; bases outside gene matches: 7. This CDR3 contains 13 residues. Germline-derived CDR1 and CDR2 are SEHNR and FQNEAQ (reference sequence). CDR3 amino acids: CASIEPGGYGYTF. The CDR3 nucleotides are TGTGCCAGCATCGAACCAGGGGGTTATGGCTACACCTTC. Based on the CDR3 plus reference TRBV7-9 and TRBJ1-2, the full variable domain is DTGVSQNPRHKITKRGQNVTFRCDPISEHNRLYWYRQTLGQGPEFLTYFQNEAQLEKSRLLSDRFSAERPKGSFSTLEIQRTEQGDSAMYLCASIEPGGYGYTFGSGTRLTVV.

This chain connects TRBV7-9 to TRBJ2-3; D gene ambiguous. CDR3 size: 12 residues. In germline, CDR1 is SEHNR, CDR2 FQNEAQ (reference sequence). Trimming took off 1 base at V and 5 bases at J, with 4 bases between the two ends. CDR3 protein: CASSLEQDTQYF. DNA for the CDR3: TGTGCCAGCAGCTTAGAGCAAGATACGCAGTATTTT.

The chain is built from TRBV27 and TRBJ1-2, with D possibly being TRBD1 (6 bases). Trimming left V 8 bases short and J 5 bases short, with 21 bases between. CDR1 MNHEY and CDR2 SMNVEV come from the germline V gene (reference sequence). This CDR3 has 15 residues. The CDR3 region has the DNA TGTGCCAGCCGTGGGGGGGCAGGGAGTGGATATGGCTACACCTTC. It codes for CASRGGAGSGYGYTF.

The chain couples TRBV20-1 to TRBJ2-1; maybe TRBD2 (6 bases). Germline V CDR1 and CDR2: DFQATT, SNEGSKA (reference sequence). The CDR3 contains 12 residues. V was clipped by 3 bases and J by 7 bases, with 10 bases between them. CDR3 amino acids: CSARVADNEQFF. In DNA form, the CDR3 reads TGCAGTGCTAGGGTAGCGGATAATGAGCAGTTCTTC.

The V gene is TRBV4-1, the J gene TRBJ2-1; TRBD1 agrees at 9 bases. The J call is doubtful: the DNA matches TRBJ2-7 better. Germline CDR1 and CDR2: MGHRA and YSYEKL. The CDR3 spans 18 residues. Here the CDR3 reads CASSLRQGVGTSYNEQYF. DNA for the CDR3: TGCGCCAGCAGTCTACGACAGGGGGTGGGAACCTCCTACAATGAGCAGTACTTC.

The chain links TRBV21-1 to TRBJ2-3; TRBD2 is taken as the D call from the table, unchecked against the DNA. TRBV21-1 counts as a pseudogene. The CDR3 runs 14 residues. The CDR3 region is CAAPRKVGTDTQYF. CDR3 DNA: TGTGCCGCCCCCCGCAAGGTGGGCACAGATACGCAGTATTTT.

This clonotype was seen a few times. This CDR3 reads CASSKTGDWYGYTF. The CDR3 bases are TGTGCCAGCAGTAAAACGGGGGATTGGTATGGCTACACCTTC. The genes are TRBV12-3 or TRBV12-4 and TRBJ1-2; D is perhaps TRBD1 (5 bases). CDR3 length equals 14 residues. V lost 5 bases and J lost 5, with 15 bases in between.

As regards this clonotype: A much larger clonotype is one base distant, so this may be a read error. V usage is TRBV3-1 and J usage is TRBJ2-1; a possible D gene is TRBD2 (6 bases). Germline CDR1 LGHDT, CDR2 YNNKEL (reference sequence). The V gene lost 3 bases and the J gene lost 8 bases, with 11 bases spanning the gap. This CDR3 comprises 13 residues. This CDR3 reads CASSQGLNDEQFF. The CDR3 bases are TGTGCCAGCAGCCAGGGACTTAACGATGAGCAGTTCTTC.

This clonotype occurred a few times. V and J are TRBV24-1 and TRBJ2-1; 10 bases agree with TRBD2. In germline, CDR1 is KGHDR, CDR2 SFDVKD. CDR3 length equals 18 residues. J was trimmed by 5 bases and V by 5 bases; bases with no gene match: 14. The CDR3 is CATSVTPFLAGGHNEQFF. The CDR3 DNA follows: TGTGCCACCAGTGTAACCCCTTTTTTAGCGGGGGGTCACAATGAGCAGTTCTTC.

Remarks on this clonotype: A much larger clone lies a single base off, so this may be a read error. Given the absence of the conserved phenylalanine or tryptophan at the CDR3 end, a read error is likely. Written as DNA, the CDR3 is TGTGCCAGCAGTTACTCGATAGGGGGACGGACACCTCTAACCTACGAGCAGTACTTA. Translating gives CASSYSIGGRTPLTYEQYL. The chain carries TRBV6-5 and TRBJ2-4; tentative D call: TRBD1 (6 bases). The assigned J gene may be wrong: the sequence end matches TRBJ2-7 better. This CDR3 spans 19 amino acids. Germline CDR1 reads MNHEY; CDR2 reads SVGAGI.

This sequence joins TRBV7-6 and TRBJ1-6; 8 nucleotides line up with TRBD1. Germline V gene lookup returns CDR1 SGHVS and CDR2 FNYEAQ. This CDR3 has 16 residues. After removal of 4 bases from V and 7 bases from J, the junction contained 9 bases not matched to a gene. The CDR3 bases are TGTGCCAGCAGCTATCGACAGGGGCGAGGGAATTCACCCCTCCACTTT. Protein product: CASSYRQGRGNSPLHF.

This clonotype has a handful of counts. The chain couples TRBV14 to TRBJ2-4, with D perhaps TRBD1 (5 bases). Trimming pared 0 bases from V and 0 bases from J, leaving 21 bases between. CDR1 is SGHDN, CDR2 FVKESK, per germline. The CDR3 is 20 amino acids. CDR3 coding DNA: TGTGCCAGCAGCCAAGAAGGACACTCACCGCTTTACCAAGCCAAAAACATTCAGTACTTC. This encodes CASSQEGHSPLYQAKNIQYF.

The chain carries TRBV29-1 and TRBJ1-2, with 9 bases matching TRBD1. The CDR3 contains 13 residues. CDR1 and CDR2 (germline): SQVTM, ANQGSEA. Trimming cost V 8 bases and J 3 bases; bases outside gene matches: 7. CDR3 in amino acids: CSITGGIDYGYTF. The CDR3 DNA reads TGCAGCATCACAGGGGGCATCGACTATGGCTACACCTTC. The whole variable domain, remainder taken from reference TRBV29-1 and TRBJ1-2, is SAVISQKPSRDICQRGTSLTIQCQVDSQVTMMFWYRQQPGQSLTLIATANQGSEATYESGFVIDKFPISRPNLTFSTLTVSNMSPEDSSIYLCSITGGIDYGYTFGSGTRLTVV.

This clonotype was detected a few times. The rearrangement joins TRBV20-1 to TRBJ1-5; D is undetermined. CDR1 DFQATT and CDR2 SNEGSKA come from the germline V gene (reference sequence). V was clipped by 1 base and J by 3 bases, with 10 bases between them. The CDR3 is made up of 14 amino acids. CDR3 region: CSARVRRTNQPQHF. For the CDR3, the DNA is TGCAGTGCTAGAGTAAGACGGACCAATCAGCCCCAGCATTTT.

As regards this clonotype: This may stem from a read error, because a much larger clone lies one nucleotide away. V gene TRBV7-3 combines with J gene TRBJ2-5, with TRBD2 identical over 10 bases. The CDR3 loop spans 15 amino acids. CDR1 and CDR2 (germline): SGHTA, FQGTGA. The chain's CDR3 is CANSLSGLAEETQYF. The DNA of the CDR3 is TGTGCCAACAGCTTAAGCGGACTAGCGGAAGAGACCCAGTACTTC.

This clonotype was seen more than once but under ten times. The chain couples TRBV12-3 or TRBV12-4 to TRBJ2-5; D not certain. The V end lost 8 bases, the J end lost 11 bases, and 15 bases lay between the germline ends. The CDR3 has 11 amino acids. The CDR3 protein is CASGPADEQYF. The CDR3 coding sequence is TGTGCCAGCGGCCCGGCCGATGAGCAGTACTTC.

The chain links TRBV5-1 to TRBJ1-2, with 10 bases matching TRBD1. Trimming at V came to 3 bases and at J to 3 bases, leaving 8 bases not matched to a gene. This CDR3 has 16 amino acids. Germline V gene lookup returns CDR1 SGHRS and CDR2 YFSETQ. CDR3 region: CASSSRDRGQYYGYTF. The CDR3 coding sequence is TGCGCCAGCAGCTCCCGGGACAGGGGACAATACTATGGCTACACCTTC.

This chain links TRBV6-5 with TRBJ2-7, with D possibly TRBD1 on 6 matching bases. V lost 5 bases and J 3 bases, leaving 11 bases between the germline ends. Germline CDR1 is MNHEY and CDR2 is SVGAGI. The CDR3 length is 13 residues. The CDR3 DNA sequence: TGTGCCAGCAGTGACAGGCCTGGCTACGAGCAGTACTTC. As protein: CASSDRPGYEQYF.

CDR3 nucleotides: TGTGCCAGCAGCTCCCAGGGTTGGTCTGAAGCTTTCTTT. It yields the protein CASSSQGWSEAFF. The genes are TRBV7-2 and TRBJ1-1; D possibly corresponds to TRBD1 (5 bases). CDR3 length equals 13 residues. Trimming shortened V by 4 bases and J by 6 bases, and 12 bases separated the two germline ends. Germline V gene lookup returns CDR1 SGHTA and CDR2 FQGNSA.

The chain is built from TRBV7-3 and TRBJ2-5; D possibly corresponds to TRBD1 (7 bases). The DNA end is a closer match to TRBJ2-7, so the J assignment may be wrong. CDR3 length equals 14 residues. Germline V gene data show CDR1 as SGHTA and CDR2 as FQGTGA. CDR3 nucleotides: TGTGCCAGCAGCAGGAGGGGGCAGAGTGACGAGCAGTACTTC. It is translated as CASSRRGQSDEQYF.

This chain joins TRBV7-2 and TRBJ1-2; D is ambiguous. Germline V lookup: CDR1 SGHTA, CDR2 FQGNSA. The CDR3 has 14 amino acids. With 4 bases removed from V and 1 base from J, the gap between germline ends came to 10 bases. The DNA for the CDR3 is TGTGCCAGCAGCTCCTCAGCCGATAACTATGGCTACACCTTC. Amino acids: CASSSSADNYGYTF.

Concerning this clonotype: This may arise from a read error, as a much more abundant clone is one base away. The chain has TRBV12-3 or TRBV12-4 and TRBJ2-3; possibly TRBD1 or TRBD2 for D (5 bases each). The CDR3 runs 15 residues. CDR3 sequence (DNA): TGTGCCAGCAGTATACACCGGGACGGATCAGATACGGAGTATTTT. Its protein is CASSIHRDGSDTEYF.

In its sample, this clonotype was seen a few times. V and J are TRBV3-1 and TRBJ2-4; perhaps TRBD1 as D (6 bases). The CDR3 covers 15 residues. Germline V gene sequence: CDR1 LGHDT, CDR2 YNNKEL (reference sequence). Trimming shortened V by 4 bases and J by 0 bases, and 10 bases separated the two germline ends. In DNA form, the CDR3 reads TGTGCCAGCAGCCGGACAGAACTAGCCAAAAACATTCAGTACTTC. Translation: CASSRTELAKNIQYF.

Only a few counts were recorded for this clonotype. Here the CDR3 DNA reads TGTGCCAGCAGCCCCGGGACAGGGGGCCGGACTAATGAAAAACTGTTTTTT. It translates to CASSPGTGGRTNEKLFF. The chain combines TRBV7-9 with TRBJ1-4; TRBD1 agrees at 12 bases. The CDR3 is 17 amino acids. V gave up 5 bases and J gave up 2 bases; unmatched junction bases: 6. Germline assignment: CDR1 SEHNR and CDR2 FQNEAQ (reference sequence). The whole variable domain, filled in from reference TRBV7-9 and TRBJ1-4, reads DTGVSQNPRHKITKRGQNVTFRCDPISEHNRLYWYRQTLGQGPEFLTYFQNEAQLEKSRLLSDRFSAERPKGSFSTLEIQRTEQGDSAMYLCASSPGTGGRTNEKLFFGSGTQLSVL.

This clonotype has just a few counts. The chain recombines TRBV7-2 with TRBJ2-7; possibly TRBD1 or TRBD2 for D (5 bases each). V was shortened by 5 bases and J by 1 base, with 12 bases between the two germline ends. CDR1 is SGHTA and CDR2 is FQGNSA in the germline V gene. The CDR3 is made up of 14 amino acids. CDR3 sequence: CASSPRWGSYEQYF. The CDR3 DNA sequence: TGTGCCAGCAGCCCCCGATGGGGGTCCTACGAGCAGTACTTC.

The table lists this clonotype with a few counts. The chain employs TRBV5-5 and TRBJ1-5; D unclear. V lost 3 bases and J lost 7, with 14 bases in between. The CDR3 totals 14 residues. CDR1 SGHKS and CDR2 YYEKEE come from the germline V gene (reference sequence). The CDR3 DNA follows: TGTGCCAGCAGCTCGACTTGGGGAGGGCAGCCCCAGCATTTT. Its translation: CASSSTWGGQPQHF.

The chain has TRBV29-1 and TRBJ1-2, with TRBD1 identical over 8 bases. In germline, CDR1 is SQVTM, CDR2 ANQGSEA. With V trimmed by 6 bases and J by 6 bases, 12 bases remained unmatched. CDR3 length: 14 amino acids. The CDR3 loop is CSVDSIDRGNGYTF. DNA for the CDR3: TGCAGCGTAGACTCAATCGACAGGGGAAATGGCTACACCTTC.

This clonotype is a singleton in its sample. Relative to the germline gene, one junction end is altered; a read error may explain this. The chain couples TRBV5-1 to TRBJ2-3; 10 bases map to TRBD2. CDR1 and CDR2 (germline): SGHRS, YFSETQ. This CDR3 is built from 17 residues. The CDR3 reads CASSLDTSGANTDTQYF. In nucleotides, the CDR3 is TGCGCCAGCAGCTTGGATACTAGCGGGGCAAACACAGATACGCAATATTTT. Full variable domain (remainder filled in from reference TRBV5-1 and TRBJ2-3): KAGVTQTPRYLIKTRGQQVTLSCSPISGHRSVSWYQQTPGQGLQFLFEYFSETQRNKGNFPGRFSGRQFSNSRSEMNVSTLELGDSALYLCASSLDTSGANTDTQYFGPGTRLTVL.

The chain carries TRBV20-1 and TRBJ1-1; no clear D gene. CDR1 is DFQATT, CDR2 SNEGSKA, per germline (reference sequence). There are 14 residues in the CDR3. V dropped 3 bases and J dropped 6 bases, with 17 bases sitting between them. CDR3 protein: CSASPNHEIAEAFF. The CDR3 DNA is TGCAGTGCTAGCCCTAACCATGAAATCGCTGAAGCTTTCTTT.